A single sample is the source of the 17 T cell receptor beta chains below, sequenced in a study of vaccination and CD4 T cells after COVID-19. Cultured CD4+ T cells had their DNA profiled by the Oncomine TCR Beta short-read assay. TCRdb analysed the PCR reads with MiXCR anew, one entry per CDR3 protein. The repertoire has around 18,000 distinct CDR3 sequences, about a third of them found once; the top ten carry less than 15%. Treatment reported: approximately 11-day PBMC culture with coronavirus spike peptide pools or control peptides (ViraFEST assay). No antigens are known for them. Sequencing was done on a sample of cultured CD4+ T cells from blood. The receptors stem from a human donor with COVID-19.

This clonotype appeared a few times. This rearrangement joins TRBV27 to TRBJ1-5; TRBD1 is a possible D gene (5 bases). Trimming removed 8 bases at V and 1 base at J, with 18 bases between. This CDR3 region has 16 residues. Germline CDR1 MNHEY, CDR2 SMNVEV (reference sequence). The CDR3 is CASSMSTGRSNQPQHF. DNA of the CDR3: TGTGCCAGCTCGATGAGCACAGGCAGGAGCAATCAGCCCCAGCATTTT.

The table lists this clonotype with a few counts. The gene calls are TRBV5-1 and TRBJ2-7, with 8 positions matching TRBD1. This CDR3 contains 19 residues. The J segment lost 0 bases and the V segment lost 4 bases, leaving 18 bases of the junction unmatched. Per germline, CDR1 SGHRS and CDR2 YFSETQ. CDR3 amino acids: CASSLPVRQGARSSYEQYF. As DNA, the CDR3 is TGCGCCAGCAGCCTCCCGGTGCGGCAGGGGGCGAGGAGCTCCTACGAGCAGTACTTC.

V is TRBV19 and J is TRBJ1-6, with D possibly TRBD1 on 6 matching bases. CDR3 length equals 14 residues. V lost 6 bases to trimming and J lost 9 bases, with 15 bases between them. Germline CDR1 reads LNHDA; CDR2 reads SQIVND (reference sequence). CDR3 residues: CASSLGAGVSPLHF. The CDR3 DNA reads as TGTGCCAGTAGCTTGGGGGCAGGTGTTTCACCCCTCCACTTT.

V usage is TRBV24-1 and J usage is TRBJ2-5; 9 nucleotides match TRBD1. Germline values: CDR1 KGHDR, CDR2 SFDVKD. The length of the CDR3 is 16 residues. The V segment lost 3 bases and the J segment 7 bases; nucleotides outside the gene matches: 11. DNA of the CDR3: TGTGCCACCAGTGATGCGGACAGGGGTCCAGCCGCGACCCAGTACTTC. As protein: CATSDADRGPAATQYF.

The V gene is TRBV7-2, the J gene TRBJ2-1; 8 nucleotides match TRBD2. The CDR3 runs to 15 residues. The V gene's germline CDR1 is SGHTA and CDR2 FQGNSA. The ends lost 3 bases at V and 8 bases at J; junction bases unmatched: 9. DNA for the CDR3: TGTGCCAGCAGCTTCGGGGGGGACTCGGGATATGAGCAGTTCTTC. Its protein is CASSFGGDSGYEQFF.

The V call is TRBV11-2, the J call TRBJ1-1; D not certain. The germline gives CDR1 SGHAT, CDR2 FQNNGV. Trimming removed 0 bases from V and 0 bases from J, with 14 bases in between. This CDR3 region has 17 residues. CDR3 loop: CASSLDRRPGLNTEAFF. In DNA form, the CDR3 reads TGTGCCAGCAGCTTAGATAGGAGACCAGGCTTGAACACTGAAGCTTTCTTT.

The genes are TRBV5-4 and TRBJ2-3, with TRBD2 matching 13 bases. This CDR3 is 16 amino acids long. V shed 4 bases and J 6 bases; nucleotides not matched to a gene: 8. Germline V gives CDR1 SGHNT, CDR2 YYREEE (reference sequence). The CDR3 nucleotides read TGTGCCAGCAGCCCCGGGACTAGCGGGACCTACGATACGCAGTATTTT. Amino acids: CASSPGTSGTYDTQYF.

The chain couples TRBV20-1 to TRBJ1-5, with D uncertain. This CDR3 region has 14 residues. Trimming stripped 5 bases from V and 3 bases from J, with 14 bases between. From germline, CDR1 is DFQATT and CDR2 SNEGSKA (reference sequence). The CDR3 nucleotides read TGCAGTGCTTACGGCGGCAGACCCAATCAGCCCCAGCATTTT. It specifies CSAYGGRPNQPQHF.

This clonotype has more than one count but fewer than ten. The chain employs TRBV12-3 or TRBV12-4 and TRBJ2-1; 8 bases are a match to TRBD1. The V segment lost 5 bases and the J segment 3 bases; nucleotides outside the gene matches: 6. The CDR3 has 15 amino acids. The CDR3 region has the DNA TGTGCCAGCAGTACCGGGACAGGAGTCTACAATGAGCAGTTCTTC. Its protein product is CASSTGTGVYNEQFF.

In its sample, this clonotype was seen a few times. This sequence joins TRBV6-4 and TRBJ1-1, with 7 bases matching TRBD1. V was pared by 3 bases and J by 2 bases, with 3 bases of the junction left unmatched. The CDR3 sequence is 14 residues long. In germline, CDR1 is MRHNA, CDR2 SNTAGT. CDR3 nucleotide sequence: TGTGCCAGCAGTGAACAGGGGTTTAACACTGAAGCTTTCTTT. It is translated as CASSEQGFNTEAFF.

V usage is TRBV7-8 and J usage is TRBJ2-7; no firm D call. Trimming left V 7 bases short and J 5 bases short, with 18 bases between. The CDR3 loop spans 14 amino acids. Germline V gene data show CDR1 as SGHVS and CDR2 as FQNEAQ. DNA of the CDR3: TGTGCCAGCACGACCATCCCCCAAGCTAACGAGCAGTACTTC. Its protein is CASTTIPQANEQYF.

CDR3 coding DNA: TGTGCCAGCACGGGGCGCGTTGAAGAGACCCAGTACTTC. Amino acids: CASTGRVEETQYF. This chain joins TRBV28 and TRBJ2-5; the D gene could be TRBD1 or TRBD2 (5 bases each). Trimming stripped 7 bases from V and 3 bases from J, with 12 bases between. The CDR3 runs to 13 residues. Germline V gives CDR1 MDHEN, CDR2 SYDVKM.

The chain combines TRBV7-9 with TRBJ1-6; D call uncertain. V shed 5 bases and J shed 8 bases, with 16 bases lying between them. Germline lookup yields CDR1 SEHNR and CDR2 FQNEAQ (reference sequence). The CDR3 loop spans 15 amino acids. The CDR3 protein is CASSLARSLYSPLHF. CDR3 nucleotides: TGTGCCAGCAGCCTTGCCCGGAGCCTTTATTCACCCCTCCACTTT.

The V gene is TRBV5-1, the J gene TRBJ2-7; no clear D. This CDR3 is built from 13 residues. Looked up from germline, CDR1 is SGHRS and CDR2 is YFSETQ. V was shortened by 1 base and J by 3 bases, with 8 bases between the two germline ends. The CDR3 DNA reads as TGCGCCAGCAGCTTGCTTGGGAACTACGAGCAGTACTTC. It is translated as CASSLLGNYEQYF.

The V and J genes are TRBV5-4 and TRBJ1-2; 8 nucleotides align to TRBD1. The CDR3 loop spans 15 amino acids. Trimming at V came to 2 bases and at J to 4 bases, leaving 7 bases not matched to a gene. The germline gives CDR1 SGHNT, CDR2 YYREEE (reference sequence). The CDR3 DNA follows: TGTGCCAGCAGCTTCGGACAGGGTCAACTCTATGGCTACACCTTC. Its translation is CASSFGQGQLYGYTF.

CDR3 in amino acids: CASRSPTGKATDTQYF. The DNA for the CDR3 is TGTGCCAGCAGGTCACCTACAGGGAAGGCCACAGATACGCAGTATTTT. The J gene is TRBJ2-3, the V gene TRBV6-1; maybe TRBD1 (6 bases). The CDR3 totals 16 residues. The germline V and J ends were trimmed by 6 bases and 2 bases, with 18 bases remaining between them. In germline, CDR1 is MNHNS, CDR2 SASEGT.

The chain uses TRBV20-1 and TRBJ2-7; 9 bases align to TRBD2. The CDR3 is made up of 16 amino acids. The V gene end was trimmed by 0 bases and the J gene end by 2 bases; junction bases not matched to a gene: 8. Germline V gene data show CDR1 as DFQATT and CDR2 as SNEGSKA (reference sequence). This CDR3 is CSARDLGLAGPYEQYF. The CDR3 coding sequence is TGCAGTGCTAGAGATCTGGGGCTAGCGGGGCCCTACGAGCAGTACTTC.